The following is a TCR beta chain sequence with its context. TCRdb keeps only in-frame clones here, not all; method: immunoSEQ multiplex PCR. Among 90,000 or so clones, 85% to 90% were seen once, and the ten largest hold around 1.6%. The sample belongs to a study of OX40 agonist ivuxolimab in advanced cancers. Study information: An agonistic human IgG2 monoclonal antibody against OX40 (CD134) was given. From 23 to 79 years was the age range, with a mean of roughly 64 years, and about 83% were male.

Exclusion applied to patients with autoimmune disease history or systemic immunosuppression. The investigators sampled blood at baseline, at cycle 4 day 1, and at cycle 7 day 1. Looked up from germline, CDR1 is SGHNT and CDR2 is YENEEA. This CDR3 has 16 amino acids. V was pared by 3 bases and J by 4 bases, with 18 bases between. Sequencing was performed on CD4+ or CD8+ T cells sorted from blood, taken in a trial of the OX40 agonist ivuxolimab. The clonotype originates from an adult with an advanced solid tumor such as melanoma, head and neck, liver or kidney cancer. The J gene is TRBJ2-5, the V gene TRBV11-3; possibly TRBD2 for D (5 bases). The CDR3 spells CASSLGVWELLETQYF. CDR3 bases: TGTGCCAGCAGCTTGGGCGTCTGGGAGTTGTTAGAGACCCAGTACTTC.